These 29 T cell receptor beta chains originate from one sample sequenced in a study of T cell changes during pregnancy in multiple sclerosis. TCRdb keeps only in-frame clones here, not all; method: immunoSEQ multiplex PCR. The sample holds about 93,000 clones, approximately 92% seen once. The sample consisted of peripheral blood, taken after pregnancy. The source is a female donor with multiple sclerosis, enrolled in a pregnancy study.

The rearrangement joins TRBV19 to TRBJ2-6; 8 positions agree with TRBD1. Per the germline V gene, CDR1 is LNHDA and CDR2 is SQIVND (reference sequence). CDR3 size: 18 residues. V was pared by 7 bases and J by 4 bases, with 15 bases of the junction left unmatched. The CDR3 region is CASKVSRAGGTGANVLTF. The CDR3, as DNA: TGTGCCAGTAAGGTATCAAGGGCAGGGGGCACCGGGGCCAACGTCCTGACTTTC.

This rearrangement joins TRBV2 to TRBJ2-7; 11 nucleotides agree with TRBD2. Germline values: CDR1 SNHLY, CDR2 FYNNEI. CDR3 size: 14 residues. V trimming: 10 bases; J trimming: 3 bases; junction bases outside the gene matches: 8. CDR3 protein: CANRGGTSGYEQYF. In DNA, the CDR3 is TGTGCCAACCGGGGGGGGACTAGCGGCTACGAGCAGTACTTC.

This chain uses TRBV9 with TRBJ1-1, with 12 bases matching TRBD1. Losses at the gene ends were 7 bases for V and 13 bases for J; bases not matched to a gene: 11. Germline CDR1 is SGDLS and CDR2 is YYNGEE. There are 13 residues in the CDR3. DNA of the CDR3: TGTGCCAGCGGACAAGTCGGGACAGGGGGCGTTTTCTTT. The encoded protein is CASGQVGTGGVFF.

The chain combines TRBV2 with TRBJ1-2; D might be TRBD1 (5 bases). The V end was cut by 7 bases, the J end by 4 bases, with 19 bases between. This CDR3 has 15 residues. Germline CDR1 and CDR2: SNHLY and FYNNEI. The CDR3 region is CASIPPVGLSYGYTF. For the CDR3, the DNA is TGTGCCAGCATCCCCCCGGTGGGACTCAGCTATGGCTACACCTTC.

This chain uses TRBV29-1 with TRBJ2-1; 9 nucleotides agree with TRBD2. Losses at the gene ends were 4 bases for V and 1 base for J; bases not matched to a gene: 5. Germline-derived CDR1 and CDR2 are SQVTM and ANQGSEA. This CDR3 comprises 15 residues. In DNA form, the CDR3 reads TGCAGCGTTGGGCGAGGACTAGCGTCCTACAATGAGCAGTTCTTC. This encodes CSVGRGLASYNEQFF.

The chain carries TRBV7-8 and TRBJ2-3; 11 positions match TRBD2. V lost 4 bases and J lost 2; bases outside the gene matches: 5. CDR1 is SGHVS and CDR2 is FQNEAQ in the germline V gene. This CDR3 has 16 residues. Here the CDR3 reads CASSSGLAGLTDTQYF. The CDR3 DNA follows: TGTGCCAGCAGCTCAGGACTAGCGGGCCTCACAGATACGCAGTATTTT.

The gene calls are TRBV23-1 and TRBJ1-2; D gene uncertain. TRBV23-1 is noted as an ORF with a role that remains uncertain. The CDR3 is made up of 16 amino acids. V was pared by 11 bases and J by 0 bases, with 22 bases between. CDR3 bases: TGCGCCCCCATAATCAACGGGGATATAACTAACTATGGCTACACCTTC. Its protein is CAPIINGDITNYGYTF.

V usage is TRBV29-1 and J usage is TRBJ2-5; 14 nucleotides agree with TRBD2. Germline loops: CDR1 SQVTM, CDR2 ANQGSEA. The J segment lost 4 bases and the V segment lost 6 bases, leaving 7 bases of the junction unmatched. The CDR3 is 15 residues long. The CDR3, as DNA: TGCAGCGTGGGAACCGGGACTAGCGGGAGAGAGACCCAGTACTTC. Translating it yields CSVGTGTSGRETQYF. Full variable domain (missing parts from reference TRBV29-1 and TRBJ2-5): SAVISQKPSRDICQRGTSLTIQCQVDSQVTMMFWYRQQPGQSLTLIATANQGSEATYESGFVIDKFPISRPNLTFSTLTVSNMSPEDSSIYLCSVGTGTSGRETQYFGPGTRLLVL.

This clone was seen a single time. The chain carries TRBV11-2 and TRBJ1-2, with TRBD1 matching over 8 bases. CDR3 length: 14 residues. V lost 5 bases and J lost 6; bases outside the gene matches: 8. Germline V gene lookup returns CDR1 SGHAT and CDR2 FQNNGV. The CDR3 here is CASSPQGAIHGYTF. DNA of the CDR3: TGTGCCAGCAGCCCTCAGGGGGCGATTCATGGCTACACCTTC.

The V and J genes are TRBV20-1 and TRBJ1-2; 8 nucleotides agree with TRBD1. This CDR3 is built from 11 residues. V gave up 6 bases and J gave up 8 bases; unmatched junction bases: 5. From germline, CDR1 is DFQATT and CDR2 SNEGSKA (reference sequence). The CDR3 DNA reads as TGCAGTGCCTGGACAGGGTTCGGCTACACCTTC. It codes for CSAWTGFGYTF.

CDR3 DNA sequence: TGTGCCTGGGGGGACAGGGGTAATTCACCCCTCCACTTT. This gives the protein CAWGDRGNSPLHF. This chain uses TRBV30 with TRBJ1-6; 10 bases are a match to TRBD1. With V trimmed by 5 bases and J by 6 bases, 1 base remained unmatched. The CDR3 contains 13 residues. Germline V gene lookup returns CDR1 GTSNPN and CDR2 SVGIG (reference sequence).

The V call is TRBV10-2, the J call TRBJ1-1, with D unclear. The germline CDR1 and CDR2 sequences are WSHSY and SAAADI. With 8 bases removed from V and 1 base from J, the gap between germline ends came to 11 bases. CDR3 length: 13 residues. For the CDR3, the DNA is TGCGCCAGCCGCCGAGAGAGGAACACTGAAGCTTTCTTT. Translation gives CASRRERNTEAFF.

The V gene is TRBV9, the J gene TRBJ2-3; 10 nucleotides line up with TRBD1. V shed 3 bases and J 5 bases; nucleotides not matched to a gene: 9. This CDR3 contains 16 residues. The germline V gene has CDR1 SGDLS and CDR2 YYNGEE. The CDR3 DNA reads TGTGCCAGCAGCGCGCGCCGGGACAGGGGATTAGATACGCAGTATTTT. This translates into CASSARRDRGLDTQYF.

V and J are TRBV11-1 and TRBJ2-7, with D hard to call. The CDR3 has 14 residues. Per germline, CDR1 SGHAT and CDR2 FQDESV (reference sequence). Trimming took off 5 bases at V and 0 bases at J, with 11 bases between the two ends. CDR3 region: CASSADLSSYEQYF. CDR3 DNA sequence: TGTGCCAGCAGCGCGGATTTGAGCTCCTACGAGCAGTACTTC.

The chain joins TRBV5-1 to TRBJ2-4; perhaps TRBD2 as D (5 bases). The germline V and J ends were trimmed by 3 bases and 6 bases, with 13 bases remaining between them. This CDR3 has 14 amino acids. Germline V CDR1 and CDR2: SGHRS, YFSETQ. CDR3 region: CASSSDSLANIQYF. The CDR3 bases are TGCGCCAGCAGCTCGGACTCGCTAGCAAACATTCAGTACTTC.

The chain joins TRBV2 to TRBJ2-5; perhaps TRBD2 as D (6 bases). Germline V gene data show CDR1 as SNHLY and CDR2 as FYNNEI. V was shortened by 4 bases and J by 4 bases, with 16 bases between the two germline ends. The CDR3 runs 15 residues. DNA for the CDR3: TGTGCCAGCAGTGGGGTGTTAGCGGAGGGAGAGACCCAGTACTTC. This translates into CASSGVLAEGETQYF.

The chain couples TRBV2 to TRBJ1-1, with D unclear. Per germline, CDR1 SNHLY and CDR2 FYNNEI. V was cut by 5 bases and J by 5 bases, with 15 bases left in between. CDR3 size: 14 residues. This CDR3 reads CASSPGGSLTEAFF. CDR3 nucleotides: TGTGCCAGCAGTCCCGGCGGCTCCTTGACTGAAGCTTTCTTT. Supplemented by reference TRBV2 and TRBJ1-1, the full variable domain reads EPEVTQTPSHQVTQMGQEVILRCVPISNHLYFYWYRQILGQKVEFLVSFYNNEISEKSEIFDDQFSVERPDGSNFTLKIRSTKLEDSAMYFCASSPGGSLTEAFFGQGTRLTVV.

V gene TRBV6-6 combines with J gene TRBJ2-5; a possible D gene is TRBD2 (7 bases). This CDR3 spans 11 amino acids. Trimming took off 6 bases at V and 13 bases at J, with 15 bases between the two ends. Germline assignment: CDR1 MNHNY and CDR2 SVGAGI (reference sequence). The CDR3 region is CASRGGQARYF. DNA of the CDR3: TGTGCCAGCAGGGGGGGGCAGGCCCGGTACTTC.

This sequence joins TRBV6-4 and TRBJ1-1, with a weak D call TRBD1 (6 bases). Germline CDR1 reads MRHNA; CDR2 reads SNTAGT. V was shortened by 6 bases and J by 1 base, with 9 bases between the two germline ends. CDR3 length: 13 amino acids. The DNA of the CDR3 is TGTGCCAGCAGCTGGACAGAGAACACTGAAGCTTTCTTT. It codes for CASSWTENTEAFF.

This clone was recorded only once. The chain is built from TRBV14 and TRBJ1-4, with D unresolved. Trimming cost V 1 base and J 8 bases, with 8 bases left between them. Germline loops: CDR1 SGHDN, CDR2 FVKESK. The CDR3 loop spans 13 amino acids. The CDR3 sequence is CASSQVYREKLFF. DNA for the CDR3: TGTGCCAGCAGCCAAGTCTATCGAGAAAAACTGTTTTTT.

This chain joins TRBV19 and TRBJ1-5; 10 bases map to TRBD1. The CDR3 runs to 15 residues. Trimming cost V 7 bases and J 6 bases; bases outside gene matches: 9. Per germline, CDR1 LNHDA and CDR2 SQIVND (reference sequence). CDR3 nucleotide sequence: TGTGCCAGTAACCCTGACAGGGGGCGAAGTCAGCCCCAGCATTTT. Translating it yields CASNPDRGRSQPQHF.

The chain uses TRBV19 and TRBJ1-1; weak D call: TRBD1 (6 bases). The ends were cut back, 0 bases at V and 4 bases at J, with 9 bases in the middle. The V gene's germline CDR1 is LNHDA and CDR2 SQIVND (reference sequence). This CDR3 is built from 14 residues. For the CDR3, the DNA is TGTGCCAGTAGTATAGAGGGGGGGCCCACTGAAGCTTTCTTT. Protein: CASSIEGGPTEAFF.

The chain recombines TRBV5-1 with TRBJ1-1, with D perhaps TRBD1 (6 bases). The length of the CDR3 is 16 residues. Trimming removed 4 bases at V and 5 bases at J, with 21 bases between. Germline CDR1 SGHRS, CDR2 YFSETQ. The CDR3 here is CASSLGDTRFGTEAFF. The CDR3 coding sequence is TGCGCCAGCAGCCTGGGGGACACCCGCTTTGGGACTGAAGCTTTCTTT.

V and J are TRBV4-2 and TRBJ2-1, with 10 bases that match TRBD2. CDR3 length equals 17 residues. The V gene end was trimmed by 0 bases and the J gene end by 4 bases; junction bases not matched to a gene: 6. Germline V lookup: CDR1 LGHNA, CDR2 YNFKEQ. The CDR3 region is CASSQDEGLARYNEQFF. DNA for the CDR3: TGTGCCAGCAGCCAAGATGAGGGACTAGCGAGGTACAATGAGCAGTTCTTC.

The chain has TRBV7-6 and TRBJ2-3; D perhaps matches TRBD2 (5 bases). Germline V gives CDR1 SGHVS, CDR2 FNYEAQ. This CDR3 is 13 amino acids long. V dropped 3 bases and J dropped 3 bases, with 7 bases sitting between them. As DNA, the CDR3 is TGTGCCAGCAGCTTTAGGGAGACAGATACGCAGTATTTT. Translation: CASSFRETDTQYF.

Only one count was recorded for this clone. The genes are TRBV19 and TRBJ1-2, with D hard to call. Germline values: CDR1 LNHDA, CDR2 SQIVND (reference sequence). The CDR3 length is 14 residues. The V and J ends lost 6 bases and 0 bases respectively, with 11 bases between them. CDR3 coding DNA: TGTGCCAGTAGCTCCTTGGGCACTAACTATGGCTACACCTTC. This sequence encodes CASSSLGTNYGYTF.

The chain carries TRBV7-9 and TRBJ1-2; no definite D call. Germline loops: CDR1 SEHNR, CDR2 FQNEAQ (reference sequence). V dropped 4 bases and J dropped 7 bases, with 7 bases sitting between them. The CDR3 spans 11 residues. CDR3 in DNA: TGTGCCAGCAGCTCCGGACTTGGCTACACCTTC. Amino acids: CASSSGLGYTF.

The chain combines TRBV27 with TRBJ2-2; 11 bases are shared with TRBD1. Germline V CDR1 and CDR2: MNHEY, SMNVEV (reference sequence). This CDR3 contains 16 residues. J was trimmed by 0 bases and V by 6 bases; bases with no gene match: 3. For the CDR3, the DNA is TGTGCCAGCAGGTGGGGACAGGGGGCGAACACCGGGGAGCTGTTTTTT. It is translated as CASRWGQGANTGELFF.

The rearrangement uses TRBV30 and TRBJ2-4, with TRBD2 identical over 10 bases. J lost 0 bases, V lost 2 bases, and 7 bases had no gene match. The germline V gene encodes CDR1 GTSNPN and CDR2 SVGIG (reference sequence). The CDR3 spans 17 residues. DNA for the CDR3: TGTGCCTGGAGTACGGGACTAGCGCCTCTAGCCAAAAACATTCAGTACTTC. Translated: CAWSTGLAPLAKNIQYF.